These 12 T cell receptor beta chains came from one sample sequenced in a study of T cell changes during pregnancy in multiple sclerosis. Libraries were prepared by immunoSEQ multiplex PCR; TCRdb keeps only in-frame clonotypes and omits some of them. The sample gives 55,000 to 80,000 clones, around 94% of which show up once; 0.58% is in the top ten. Sequenced material: peripheral blood, taken in the third trimester of pregnancy. These receptors were collected from a female donor with multiple sclerosis, enrolled in a pregnancy study.

This clone was counted once. This chain connects TRBV12-5 to TRBJ1-5, with D possibly matching TRBD1 (6 bases). The V gene lost 7 bases and the J gene lost 2 bases, with 12 bases spanning the gap. The CDR3 contains 14 residues. Germline CDR1 and CDR2: LGHNT and FRNRAP. This chain's CDR3 is CASAPGAGNQPQHF. CDR3 nucleotides: TGTGCTAGTGCTCCAGGGGCGGGCAATCAGCCCCAGCATTTT.

V and J are TRBV5-6 and TRBJ2-3, with D possibly being TRBD2 (5 bases). Trimming removed 0 bases from V and 3 bases from J, with 8 bases in between. The CDR3 runs 14 residues. The germline V gene has CDR1 SGHDT and CDR2 YYEEEE. The DNA for the CDR3 is TGTGCCAGCAGCTTGGCCCCGGGGACAGATACGCAGTATTTT. Translation gives CASSLAPGTDTQYF.

Only one count was recorded for this clone. This chain joins TRBV19 and TRBJ1-1, with 8 bases identical to TRBD1. Germline V lookup: CDR1 LNHDA, CDR2 SQIVND (reference sequence). Germline trimming cut 6 bases from V and 1 base from J; bases unmatched to any gene: 4. There are 14 residues in the CDR3. CDR3: CASRRDRPNTEAFF. DNA of the CDR3: TGTGCCAGTAGGCGGGACAGGCCGAACACTGAAGCTTTCTTT.

The chain couples TRBV5-4 to TRBJ1-3; D call uncertain. Germline V CDR1 and CDR2: SGHNT, YYREEE (reference sequence). Between the trimmed V and J ends, which lost 5 bases and 3 bases, there was a span of 21 bases. There are 17 residues in the CDR3. The CDR3 bases are TGTGCCAGCAGTTCCTATTTTTCCGGTCCGGTTGGAAACACCATATATTTT. This encodes CASSSYFSGPVGNTIYF.

The chain recombines TRBV19 with TRBJ2-7; 9 bases agree with TRBD1. The V and J ends lost 5 bases and 4 bases, in that order; junction bases with no gene match: 3. The CDR3 has 13 residues. Germline V lookup: CDR1 LNHDA, CDR2 SQIVND (reference sequence). As DNA, the CDR3 is TGTGCCAGTAGTGTACAGGGGGCTTACGAGCAGTACTTC. It translates to CASSVQGAYEQYF.

This clone showed up just once. The chain joins TRBV10-3 to TRBJ2-3, with a possible D match to TRBD2 (6 bases). From germline, CDR1 is ENHRY and CDR2 SYGVKD. Trimming stripped 9 bases from V and 0 bases from J, with 16 bases between. CDR3 length equals 15 residues. The CDR3 region is CAIEAGSGSTDTQYF. The CDR3 DNA sequence: TGTGCCATAGAAGCTGGTAGCGGCAGCACAGATACGCAGTATTTT.

The gene calls are TRBV29-1 and TRBJ2-5, with D unclear. The CDR3 sequence is 13 residues long. V lost 4 bases to trimming and J lost 1 base, with 10 bases between them. Germline V lookup: CDR1 SQVTM, CDR2 ANQGSEA. This CDR3 is CSVVLAAQETQYF. The CDR3 nucleotides read TGCAGCGTTGTACTGGCGGCCCAAGAGACCCAGTACTTC.

The rearrangement joins TRBV6-1 to TRBJ2-3, with 12 bases matching TRBD2. Germline CDR1 reads MNHNS; CDR2 reads SASEGT. J gave up 3 bases and V 4 bases, and 8 bases lay outside the gene matches. This CDR3 comprises 17 residues. The CDR3: CASSATTTSGGTDTQYF. As DNA, the CDR3 is TGTGCCAGCAGTGCCACCACGACTAGCGGGGGAACAGATACGCAGTATTTT.

The CDR3 DNA follows: TGTGCCACCAGCAGAGTTCAGGGTGCGGCTTTCTTT. Translating it yields CATSRVQGAAFF. The chain joins TRBV15 to TRBJ1-1, with D perhaps TRBD1 (5 bases). Germline CDR1 is LNHNV and CDR2 is YYDKDF (reference sequence). Trimming cost V 1 base and J 11 bases, with 11 bases left between them. The CDR3 has 12 amino acids.

V and J are TRBV10-3 and TRBJ1-6; 9 nucleotides match TRBD1. Germline V gene sequence: CDR1 ENHRY, CDR2 SYGVKD. The V gene end was trimmed by 4 bases and the J gene end by 7 bases; junction bases not matched to a gene: 8. The CDR3 extends over 16 amino acids. DNA of the CDR3: TGTGCCATCAGTGCGACCGGGACAGGGTTAAATTCACCCCTCCACTTT. Its translation: CAISATGTGLNSPLHF.

The rearrangement joins TRBV4-3 to TRBJ2-5, with 10 bases lining up with TRBD2. With V trimmed by 0 bases and J by 5 bases, 12 bases remained unmatched. Germline V gives CDR1 LGHNA, CDR2 YSLEER. This CDR3 contains 18 residues. Written as DNA, the CDR3 is TGCGCCAGCAGCCAAGATTGGGCTAGCGGGGGCGGCCAGGAGACCCAGTACTTC. The encoded protein is CASSQDWASGGGQETQYF.

The V and J genes are TRBV14 and TRBJ2-7; 9 bases fit TRBD2. Germline assignment: CDR1 SGHDN and CDR2 FVKESK. This CDR3 contains 14 residues. The trim removed 7 bases at V and 7 bases at J, leaving 11 bases unmatched. The CDR3 protein is CASNSGGLLGEQYF. CDR3 DNA: TGTGCCAGCAATAGCGGGGGCCTCCTGGGGGAGCAGTACTTC.